One sample yielded the 26 T cell receptor beta chains listed below, sequenced in a study of response to subunit inactivated influenza vaccine. In TCRdb, the RT-PCR reads were re-called with MiXCR into one record per CDR3 protein. Of approximately 530,000 distinct CDR3 sequences listed, 10% to 15% are singletons. The sample in question was PBMCs from blood, obtained roughly 48 days after vaccination. The receptors stem from a man aged 50 to 59 who received an inactivated influenza vaccine.

This clonotype appeared a few times. The chain links TRBV6-5 to TRBJ2-1; 7 nucleotides line up with TRBD1. CDR3 size: 12 residues. Germline V gene data show CDR1 as MNHEY and CDR2 as SVGAGI. J was trimmed by 7 bases and V by 7 bases; bases with no gene match: 4. CDR3 amino acids: CASKRGQNEQFF. The CDR3 coding sequence is TGTGCCAGCAAGAGGGGGCAAAATGAGCAGTTCTTC.

This clonotype was recorded a few times. The chain joins TRBV15 to TRBJ1-4, with unresolved D. Per the germline V gene, CDR1 is LNHNV and CDR2 is YYDKDF (reference sequence). Trimming removed 8 bases from V and 8 bases from J, with 15 bases in between. CDR3 length: 13 amino acids. The CDR3 nucleotides are TGTGCCACCGGCCCGCGTACTCGGGAAAAACTGTTTTTT. Encoded protein: CATGPRTREKLFF.

This clonotype was detected many times. The rearrangement uses TRBV6-1 and TRBJ1-5; TRBD1 agrees at 7 bases. Unmatched junction bases numbered 10, after V lost 7 bases and J lost 4 bases. The length of the CDR3 is 15 residues. The germline V gene has CDR1 MNHNS and CDR2 SASEGT. The DNA for the CDR3 is TGTGCCAGCACCGAAGGGCAGGGGGTTAATCAGCCCCAGCATTTT. Translating it yields CASTEGQGVNQPQHF.

This clonotype appeared many times. The chain joins TRBV20-1 to TRBJ2-2, with 11 bases that match TRBD2. Germline assignment: CDR1 DFQATT and CDR2 SNEGSKA (reference sequence). The junction had 2 bases not matched to a gene; V was cut back by 1 base and J by 4 bases. This CDR3 is 15 amino acids long. The CDR3 sequence is CSARGLAGGTGELFF. In DNA, the CDR3 is TGCAGTGCTAGAGGCCTAGCGGGAGGCACCGGGGAGCTGTTTTTT.

The table lists this clonotype with many counts. The chain couples TRBV24-1 to TRBJ2-1, with 7 bases fitting TRBD2. Looked up from germline, CDR1 is KGHDR and CDR2 is SFDVKD. The length of the CDR3 is 15 residues. The V gene end was trimmed by 1 base and the J gene end by 8 bases; junction bases not matched to a gene: 7. For the CDR3, the DNA is TGTGCCACCAGTGATTTTAGGGGAGGGCAGGATGAGCAGTTCTTC. Encoded protein: CATSDFRGGQDEQFF.

CDR3 residues: CASAEQYF. CDR3 in DNA: TGCGCCAGCGCCGAGCAGTACTTC. The chain joins TRBV10-1 to TRBJ2-7; D is uncertain. Germline V gene lookup returns CDR1 WNHNN and CDR2 SYGVQD (reference sequence). Trimming stripped 8 bases from V and 6 bases from J, with 2 bases between. The CDR3 runs to 8 residues.

The gene calls are TRBV18 and TRBJ1-1, with D possibly being TRBD1 (5 bases). Trimming removed 1 base at V and 1 base at J, with 10 bases between. Germline assignment: CDR1 KGHSH and CDR2 LQKENI. This CDR3 has 15 residues. CDR3 sequence: CASSPREGPNTEAFF. As DNA, the CDR3 is TGTGCCAGCTCACCACGGGAGGGGCCGAACACTGAAGCTTTCTTT.

This clonotype was detected many times. The J gene is TRBJ2-3, the V gene TRBV7-9; 7 positions match TRBD2. Trimming took 4 bases from V and 4 from J; bases not matched to a gene: 11. The CDR3 length is 16 residues. Germline loops: CDR1 SEHNR, CDR2 FQNEAQ (reference sequence). CDR3 amino acids: CASSWGGTGTPDTQYF. The CDR3 DNA reads as TGTGCCAGCAGCTGGGGGGGAACGGGGACCCCAGATACGCAGTATTTT.

This rearrangement joins TRBV5-1 to TRBJ2-5; D tentatively reads TRBD1 or TRBD2 (6 bases each). Germline lookup yields CDR1 SGHRS and CDR2 YFSETQ. V shed 0 bases and J shed 0 bases, with 12 bases lying between them. CDR3 length: 16 amino acids. CDR3 nucleotide sequence: TGCGCCAGCAGCTTGGTTAGGGGGGCGAACCAAGAGACCCAGTACTTC. Its protein is CASSLVRGANQETQYF.

The chain links TRBV7-9 to TRBJ2-5; perhaps TRBD2 as D (5 bases). The length of the CDR3 is 14 residues. Trimming shortened V by 3 bases and J by 9 bases, and 17 bases separated the two germline ends. The V gene's germline CDR1 is SEHNR and CDR2 FQNEAQ (reference sequence). The CDR3 sequence: CASSLADLSRAQYF. The CDR3 DNA follows: TGTGCCAGCAGCTTGGCAGACCTCTCGAGGGCCCAGTACTTC.

This rearrangement joins TRBV5-1 to TRBJ1-2; D ambiguous. V lost 0 bases to trimming and J lost 3 bases, with 6 bases between them. CDR1 is SGHRS and CDR2 is YFSETQ in the germline V gene. This CDR3 is built from 13 residues. The CDR3 sequence is CASSLAYDYGYTF. The DNA of the CDR3 is TGCGCCAGCAGCTTGGCCTACGACTATGGCTACACCTTC.

Ten or more counts support this clonotype. This chain connects TRBV5-1 to TRBJ1-6, with TRBD1 identical over 7 bases. The V segment lost 5 bases and the J segment 5 bases; nucleotides outside the gene matches: 7. Germline V gene lookup returns CDR1 SGHRS and CDR2 YFSETQ. This CDR3 is 15 amino acids long. The CDR3 coding sequence is TGCGCCAGCAGGCCTCCCGGGACAGATAATTCACCCCTCCACTTT. It encodes CASRPPGTDNSPLHF.

The chain links TRBV7-2 to TRBJ1-1, with D possibly matching TRBD1 (5 bases). In germline, CDR1 is SGHTA, CDR2 FQGNSA. This CDR3 comprises 15 residues. Trimming removed 1 base at V and 4 bases at J, with 13 bases between. CDR3 nucleotide sequence: TGTGCCAGCAGCTTAGATGACTCGAGGGGCACTGAAGCTTTCTTT. This sequence encodes CASSLDDSRGTEAFF.

This clonotype was seen a few times. The V call is TRBV5-1, the J call TRBJ1-4; D possibly corresponds to TRBD1 (5 bases). The V and J ends lost 4 bases and 3 bases respectively, with 13 bases between them. Germline CDR1 reads SGHRS; CDR2 reads YFSETQ. This CDR3 contains 15 residues. CDR3 nucleotide sequence: TGCGCCAGCAGCCCAATTCAGGGAGCTAATGAAAAACTGTTTTTT. Residues: CASSPIQGANEKLFF.

This clonotype was found a few times. The CDR3 region is CASSQEYRGRFYEQYF. CDR3 nucleotides: TGCGCCAGCAGCCAAGAGTATCGGGGAAGGTTCTACGAGCAGTACTTC. This chain connects TRBV4-1 to TRBJ2-7; D might be TRBD2 (5 bases). Trimming took off 0 bases at V and 3 bases at J, with 15 bases between the two ends. There are 16 residues in the CDR3. CDR1 and CDR2 (germline): MGHRA, YSYEKL.

V gene TRBV5-1 combines with J gene TRBJ2-7, with TRBD1 matching over 10 bases. The J segment lost 7 bases and the V segment lost 4 bases, leaving 8 bases of the junction unmatched. There are 14 residues in the CDR3. The germline V gene encodes CDR1 SGHRS and CDR2 YFSETQ. This CDR3 is CASSRRQGAGEQYF. As DNA, the CDR3 is TGCGCCAGCAGCAGACGACAGGGGGCCGGAGAGCAGTACTTC.

This clonotype was seen only a few times. The J gene is TRBJ2-6, the V gene TRBV4-3; a possible D gene is TRBD1 (5 bases). Trimming took off 0 bases at V and 0 bases at J, with 15 bases between the two ends. The CDR3 sequence is 19 residues long. Germline V gene sequence: CDR1 LGHNA, CDR2 YSLEER. The CDR3 nucleotides read TGCGCCAGCAGCCAAGATTACCGAACAGGCAGCTCTGGGGCCAACGTCCTGACTTTC. This gives the protein CASSQDYRTGSSGANVLTF.

In this sample, this clonotype turned up a few times. CDR3 in amino acids: CASSQSSTAEAFF. The DNA of the CDR3 is TGTGCCAGCAGCCAGTCCTCCACGGCTGAAGCTTTCTTT. J is TRBJ1-1 and V is TRBV16; D remains unclear. Trimming left V 3 bases short and J 6 bases short, with 11 bases between. The CDR3 is 13 residues long. Germline loops: CDR1 KGHSY, CDR2 FQNENV.

This clonotype has a count of ten or more. CDR3: CASSSVREQYF. The CDR3 nucleotides read TGTGCCAGCAGTTCAGTTCGGGAGCAGTACTTC. This chain joins TRBV12-3 or TRBV12-4 and TRBJ2-7, with unresolved D. The V end was cut by 4 bases, the J end by 7 bases, with 8 bases between. This CDR3 has 11 residues.

The sample holds a few counts of this clonotype. The chain links TRBV7-8 to TRBJ2-1, with TRBD2 as a possible D gene (6 bases). The CDR3 extends over 17 amino acids. The V end lost 0 bases, the J end lost 0 bases, and 12 bases lay between the germline ends. Germline V gene lookup returns CDR1 SGHVS and CDR2 FQNEAQ. In nucleotides, the CDR3 is TGTGCCAGCAGCTTAGCCGGCGGGACTGCCTCCTACAATGAGCAGTTCTTC. As protein: CASSLAGGTASYNEQFF.

The chain has TRBV11-1 and TRBJ2-7, with D possibly called TRBD1 or TRBD2 (5 bases each). Germline CDR1 and CDR2: SGHAT and FQDESV (reference sequence). The CDR3 runs 16 residues. V was cut by 5 bases and J by 0 bases, with 17 bases left in between. For the CDR3, the DNA is TGTGCCAGCAGCCCTCTTTCGGGGCTGAGCTCCTACGAGCAGTACTTC. Amino acid sequence: CASSPLSGLSSYEQYF.

The CDR3 reads CASSIQAQGAEAFF. The DNA for the CDR3 is TGTGCCAGCAGTATACAGGCGCAAGGGGCTGAAGCTTTCTTT. The J gene is TRBJ1-1, the V gene TRBV12-3 or TRBV12-4, with D possibly matching TRBD1 (5 bases). CDR3 length: 14 residues. V lost 5 bases to trimming and J lost 6 bases, with 16 bases between them.

This clonotype has a handful of counts. This sequence joins TRBV20-1 and TRBJ2-4; D tentatively fits TRBD1 or TRBD2 (5 bases each). V gave up 1 base and J gave up 0 bases, with 13 bases separating them. The germline V gene has CDR1 DFQATT and CDR2 SNEGSKA (reference sequence). This CDR3 region has 16 residues. The CDR3 coding sequence is TGCAGTGCTAGAGTTAAAAGGGACCTAGCCAAAAACATTCAGTACTTC. Its translation: CSARVKRDLAKNIQYF.

Of note for this clonotype: At one of its ends the junction is not consistent with the germline gene, which may arise from a read error. This chain uses TRBV27 with TRBJ2-7; 10 positions agree with TRBD1. The CDR3 is 13 amino acids. Germline V lookup: CDR1 MNHEY, CDR2 SMNVEV (reference sequence). For the CDR3, the DNA is TGTCCCAGCAGCGACAGGGGGCTCTACGAGCAGTACTTC. Protein product: CPSSDRGLYEQYF.

The J gene is TRBJ2-7, the V gene TRBV20-1; weak D call: TRBD2 (6 bases). The CDR3 extends over 12 amino acids. The V gene lost 5 bases and the J gene lost 4 bases, with 12 bases spanning the gap. Germline CDR1 is DFQATT and CDR2 is SNEGSKA (reference sequence). The CDR3 DNA is TGCAGTGCTGGGCGGGGCCCATACGAGCAGTACTTC. It codes for CSAGRGPYEQYF.

The gene calls are TRBV4-2 and TRBJ2-2; 8 bases are a match to TRBD1. The CDR3 is made up of 16 amino acids. The V and J ends lost 0 bases and 6 bases, in that order; junction bases with no gene match: 6. Germline loops: CDR1 LGHNA, CDR2 YNFKEQ. The CDR3 loop reads CASSQEGTGGPGELFF. The CDR3 region has the DNA TGTGCCAGCAGCCAAGAGGGGACAGGAGGTCCCGGGGAGCTGTTTTTT.